The 32 T cell receptor beta chains in this list originate from one sample, sequenced in a study of cytomegalovirus exposure and HLA in healthy donors. PCR primers comprised 60 Vbeta and 13 Jbeta primers. Clones were read by immunoSEQ multiplex PCR, and TCRdb kept only the in-frame ones, dropping some. Counted here are about 160,000 clones, 65% to 85% occurring once; the ten biggest clones make up around 6.8%. Input material: PBMCs. Source of these receptors: a man between 40 and 49 years old in good health and CMV-seropositive.

The chain joins TRBV4-2 to TRBJ2-1, with TRBD1 identical over 7 bases. The V segment lost 0 bases and the J segment 4 bases; nucleotides outside the gene matches: 3. The CDR3 is 15 residues long. Germline V gene lookup returns CDR1 LGHNA and CDR2 YNFKEQ. Here the CDR3 DNA reads TGTGCCAGCAGCCAAGAGAGGGGGCCTTACAATGAGCAGTTCTTC. Its translation: CASSQERGPYNEQFF.

This clone was recorded only once. This chain joins TRBV4-2 and TRBJ1-1; no clear D. Germline values: CDR1 LGHNA, CDR2 YNFKEQ. V dropped 4 bases and J dropped 7 bases, with 13 bases sitting between them. There are 13 residues in the CDR3. CDR3 sequence reads: CASSPRTGVEAFF. The CDR3 DNA is TGTGCCAGCAGCCCGAGGACGGGAGTTGAAGCTTTCTTT.

This clone was observed a few times. This rearrangement joins TRBV28 to TRBJ1-2; 8 bases are shared with TRBD1. Germline V gives CDR1 MDHEN, CDR2 SYDVKM. V trimming: 6 bases; J trimming: 5 bases; junction bases outside the gene matches: 8. The CDR3 runs to 14 residues. As DNA, the CDR3 is TGTGCCAGCAGACCAGGGGGCTCGGGGTATGGCTACACCTTC. Protein sequence: CASRPGGSGYGYTF.

The chain recombines TRBV7-3 with TRBJ2-1, with TRBD1 matching 7 bases. Germline CDR1 and CDR2: SGHTA and FQGTGA. Germline trimming cut 4 bases from V and 3 bases from J; bases unmatched to any gene: 9. The CDR3 spans 16 residues. The CDR3 nucleotides are TGTGCCAGCAGCTCGCACCCCGGGACAGTCTACAATGAGCAGTTCTTC. Amino acids: CASSSHPGTVYNEQFF.

The sample holds one count of this clone. The gene calls are TRBV19 and TRBJ2-5; TRBD2 aligns across 8 bases. The ends lost 3 bases at V and 4 bases at J; junction bases unmatched: 13. Looked up from germline, CDR1 is LNHDA and CDR2 is SQIVND (reference sequence). The CDR3 consists of 17 residues. CDR3 nucleotide sequence: TGTGCCAGTAGTATGGACGGGGGGGACACGGCGGCAGAGACCCAGTACTTC. It translates to CASSMDGGDTAAETQYF.

This clone was seen a few times. DNA for the CDR3: TGTGCCAGCAGCTCCGGGACAGAGAGCTCCTACAATGAGCAGTTCTTC. Amino acids: CASSSGTESSYNEQFF. The chain combines TRBV11-2 with TRBJ2-1; TRBD1 matches 7 bases. Germline values: CDR1 SGHAT, CDR2 FQNNGV. The CDR3 covers 16 residues. With 4 bases clipped from V and 0 bases from J, the junction kept 6 bases outside the gene matches.

This sequence joins TRBV18 and TRBJ1-3; no firm D call. This CDR3 region has 14 residues. Germline loops: CDR1 KGHSH, CDR2 LQKENI. Trimming shortened V by 3 bases and J by 0 bases, and 6 bases separated the two germline ends. The CDR3 is CASSPSGSGNTIYF. In DNA form, the CDR3 reads TGTGCCAGCTCACCCTCGGGCTCTGGAAACACCATATATTTT.

This clone turned up a few times. V is TRBV21-1 and J is TRBJ2-4; the table's D call of TRBD1 was not tested on the DNA. TRBV21-1 is designated a pseudogene. This CDR3 has 14 amino acids. The CDR3 nucleotides are TGTGCCAGCAGCAAGGACAGGGTGATGGACATTCAGTACTTC. Amino acids: CASSKDRVMDIQYF.

The chain links TRBV4-2 to TRBJ2-1; TRBD1 might be the D (5 bases). V was cut by 1 base and J by 10 bases, with 17 bases left in between. The CDR3 spans 15 residues. From germline, CDR1 is LGHNA and CDR2 YNFKEQ. CDR3 in DNA: TGTGCCAGCAGCCAAGTGAAGGGGCGGTTAGGGGAGCAGTTCTTC. It translates to CASSQVKGRLGEQFF.

The V gene is TRBV7-3, the J gene TRBJ2-1; TRBD2 agrees at 7 bases. After removal of 5 bases from V and 11 bases from J, the junction contained 15 bases not matched to a gene. Germline CDR1 and CDR2: SGHTA and FQGTGA. The CDR3 runs to 15 residues. The CDR3 DNA reads TGTGCCAGCAGCCCGGGGGGTTCTGCGGCTGGGAAGCAGTTCTTC. Amino acid sequence: CASSPGGSAAGKQFF.

Only one count was recorded for this clone. This sequence joins TRBV9 and TRBJ2-3; 7 bases are shared with TRBD1. V lost 0 bases, J lost 4 bases, and 2 bases stayed unmatched. In germline, CDR1 is SGDLS, CDR2 YYNGEE. The CDR3 is 14 amino acids. The CDR3 sequence: CASSVETGSDTQYF. DNA for the CDR3: TGTGCCAGCAGCGTAGAGACAGGGTCAGATACGCAGTATTTT.

V usage is TRBV7-8 and J usage is TRBJ1-2; tentatively, D is TRBD1 (6 bases). Germline CDR1 and CDR2: SGHVS and FQNEAQ. V was clipped by 0 bases and J by 7 bases, with 15 bases between them. The CDR3 is 15 residues long. The CDR3 sequence: CASSLARTGWSGYTF. CDR3 sequence (DNA): TGTGCCAGCAGCTTAGCGAGAACAGGGTGGAGTGGCTACACCTTC.

The chain recombines TRBV6-1 with TRBJ1-6; 12 nucleotides line up with TRBD1. CDR1 MNHNS and CDR2 SASEGT come from the germline V gene. CDR3 size: 15 residues. The J segment lost 9 bases and the V segment lost 3 bases, leaving 3 bases of the junction unmatched. Here the CDR3 reads CASSDGDRGRSPLHF. The CDR3 DNA reads TGTGCCAGCAGTGATGGGGACAGGGGGCGTTCACCCCTCCACTTT.

CDR3 sequence reads: CASSDQGNREAFF. CDR3 sequence (DNA): TGTGCCAGCAGCGATCAGGGGAACCGAGAAGCTTTCTTT. The V gene is TRBV7-8, the J gene TRBJ1-1; a possible D gene is TRBD1 (6 bases). V lost 5 bases to trimming and J lost 8 bases, with 15 bases between them. From germline, CDR1 is SGHVS and CDR2 FQNEAQ. This CDR3 contains 13 residues.

The J gene is TRBJ2-7, the V gene TRBV4-1, with TRBD1 matching over 10 bases. Germline V CDR1 and CDR2: MGHRA, YSYEKL. J gave up 6 bases and V 3 bases, and 5 bases lay outside the gene matches. The CDR3 sequence is 14 residues long. The CDR3 DNA sequence: TGCGCCAGCAGCCATCCGACAGGGGGCCGCGAGCAGTACTTC. Translation: CASSHPTGGREQYF.

The J gene is TRBJ1-2, the V gene TRBV4-3; D perhaps matches TRBD1 (5 bases). Germline V gives CDR1 LGHNA, CDR2 YSLEER. The CDR3 has 16 residues. V lost 0 bases to trimming and J lost 6 bases, with 17 bases between them. CDR3 sequence (DNA): TGCGCCAGCAGCCAAGATCTTTCAGGGAGGGCACATGGCTACACCTTC. This encodes CASSQDLSGRAHGYTF.

V gene TRBV30 combines with J gene TRBJ1-2; a weak D match, TRBD1 (6 bases). Germline CDR1 reads GTSNPN; CDR2 reads SVGIG (reference sequence). V gave up 5 bases and J gave up 6 bases, with 10 bases separating them. The CDR3 sequence is 11 residues long. DNA for the CDR3: TGTGCCTGGGGGGGGGCTAATGGCTACACCTTC. The encoded protein is CAWGGANGYTF.

Note on this clone: One end of the junction fails to match germline, which may point to a read error. CDR3 amino acids: CASSDSGTAGNTTYF. In DNA form, the CDR3 reads TGTGCCAGCAGCGATAGCGGGACTGCTGGAAACACCACATATTTT. The chain is built from TRBV7-9 and TRBJ1-3, with D possibly matching TRBD1 (5 bases). Germline assignment: CDR1 SEHNR and CDR2 FQNEAQ (reference sequence). This CDR3 spans 15 amino acids.

This chain uses TRBV12-5 with TRBJ1-1; no reliable D call. The germline V gene has CDR1 LGHNT and CDR2 FRNRAP. The CDR3 extends over 13 amino acids. The germline V and J ends were trimmed by 0 bases and 5 bases, with 7 bases remaining between them. CDR3 sequence (DNA): TGTGCTAGTGGTTTGGTACTATCAACTGAAGCTTTCTTT. It encodes CASGLVLSTEAFF.

The chain joins TRBV6-1 to TRBJ1-3; 7 bases match TRBD1. V lost 6 bases and J lost 3; bases outside the gene matches: 5. This CDR3 spans 14 amino acids. Germline V CDR1 and CDR2: MNHNS, SASEGT. The CDR3 protein is CASRRQGGGNTIYF. The DNA for the CDR3 is TGTGCCAGCAGGAGACAGGGCGGTGGAAACACCATATATTTT.

The chain recombines TRBV5-4 with TRBJ2-3; D is uncertain. Per germline, CDR1 SGHNT and CDR2 YYREEE (reference sequence). This CDR3 contains 14 residues. The V and J ends lost 0 bases and 2 bases respectively, with 7 bases between them. The CDR3 here is CASSLGQITDTQYF. Here the CDR3 DNA reads TGTGCCAGCAGCTTGGGGCAGATCACAGATACGCAGTATTTT.

The genes are TRBV7-2 and TRBJ1-4; TRBD1 might be the D (6 bases). Germline V gene sequence: CDR1 SGHTA, CDR2 FQGNSA. The CDR3 contains 15 residues. V lost 2 bases and J 2 bases, leaving 9 bases between the germline ends. As DNA, the CDR3 is TGTGCCAGCAGCTTATTGGGGGCGACTAATGAAAAACTGTTTTTT. Encoded protein: CASSLLGATNEKLFF. Full variable domain (rest looked up from reference TRBV7-2 and TRBJ1-4): GAGVSQSPSNKVTEKGKDVELRCDPISGHTALYWYRQSLGQGLEFLIYFQGNSAPDKSGLPSDRFSAERTGGSVSTLTIQRTQQEDSAVYLCASSLLGATNEKLFFGSGTQLSVL.

CDR3 bases: TGTGCCAGCAGCTTAGGAGCGGGGACTGAAGCTTTCTTT. As protein: CASSLGAGTEAFF. The chain recombines TRBV11-2 with TRBJ1-1, with D hard to call. This CDR3 comprises 13 residues. V lost 1 base and J lost 5, with 8 bases in between. Germline CDR1 and CDR2: SGHAT and FQNNGV.

The chain combines TRBV5-6 with TRBJ1-5; 7 bases match TRBD1. The CDR3 runs to 13 residues. The germline CDR1 and CDR2 sequences are SGHDT and YYEEEE. V gave up 4 bases and J gave up 6 bases; unmatched junction bases: 4. DNA for the CDR3: TGTGCCAGCAGCCAGGGGGGAGGTCAGCCCCAGCATTTT. Amino acid sequence: CASSQGGGQPQHF. Full variable domain (remainder filled in from reference TRBV5-6 and TRBJ1-5): DAGVTQSPTHLIKTRGQQVTLRCSPKSGHDTVSWYQQALGQGPQFIFQYYEEEERQRGNFPDRFSGHQFPNYSSELNVNALLLGDSALYLCASSQGGGQPQHFGDGTRLSIL.

The sample holds one count of this clone. The rearrangement joins TRBV2 to TRBJ2-1; 8 nucleotides line up with TRBD2. Germline V gene sequence: CDR1 SNHLY, CDR2 FYNNEI. The V and J ends lost 9 bases and 10 bases, in that order; junction bases with no gene match: 5. CDR3 size: 11 residues. CDR3 sequence: CARQAGGEQFF. The DNA of the CDR3 is TGTGCCAGACAGGCGGGAGGAGAGCAGTTCTTC.

The genes are TRBV4-2 and TRBJ1-1, with D possibly matching TRBD1 (5 bases). Germline loops: CDR1 LGHNA, CDR2 YNFKEQ. With 2 bases removed from V and 3 bases from J, the gap between germline ends came to 7 bases. CDR3 length equals 13 residues. The DNA for the CDR3 is TGTGCCAGCAGCCAACGGGGGTACACTGAAGCTTTCTTT. This sequence encodes CASSQRGYTEAFF.

In this sample, this clone turned up once. V and J are TRBV7-9 and TRBJ2-7; tentatively, D is TRBD1 (6 bases). V lost 2 bases and J 5 bases, leaving 13 bases between the germline ends. The CDR3 loop spans 14 amino acids. Germline CDR1 reads SEHNR; CDR2 reads FQNEAQ (reference sequence). CDR3 amino acids: CASSLLVQGNEQYF. CDR3 in DNA: TGTGCCAGCAGCTTATTAGTACAGGGCAACGAGCAGTACTTC.

This sequence joins TRBV5-1 and TRBJ2-3; no clear D gene. The ends were cut back, 1 base at V and 0 bases at J, with 3 bases in the middle. From germline, CDR1 is SGHRS and CDR2 YFSETQ. This CDR3 has 13 residues. The CDR3 sequence: CASSLISTDTQYF. CDR3 nucleotide sequence: TGCGCCAGCAGCTTGATAAGCACAGATACGCAGTATTTT.

V gene TRBV21-1 combines with J gene TRBJ2-1; TRBD1, the D gene given by the table, was not confirmed from the DNA. TRBV21-1 is deemed a pseudogene. The CDR3 is 19 amino acids. Here the CDR3 reads CASSKAGWGQDDPYNEQFF. CDR3 bases: TGTGCCAGCAGCAAAGCGGGGTGGGGACAGGACGATCCCTACAATGAGCAGTTCTTC.

The chain recombines TRBV10-3 with TRBJ2-7, with TRBD1 matching 9 bases. Trimming removed 6 bases from V and 6 bases from J; junction bases left unmatched: 3. CDR1 is ENHRY and CDR2 is SYGVKD in the germline V gene. The CDR3 loop spans 12 amino acids. CDR3 DNA: TGTGCCATCAGGCAACAGGGGGCCGAGCAGTACTTC. This gives the protein CAIRQQGAEQYF.

This chain connects TRBV7-2 to TRBJ2-4; TRBD2 aligns across 7 bases. CDR3 size: 14 residues. The V gene end was trimmed by 5 bases and the J gene end by 5 bases; junction bases not matched to a gene: 6. Germline loops: CDR1 SGHTA, CDR2 FQGNSA. DNA for the CDR3: TGTGCCAGCAGCCCCCGTGCGGGGGAAAACATTCAGTACTTC. Translating gives CASSPRAGENIQYF.

The sample holds a few counts of this clone. This chain uses TRBV27 with TRBJ1-1, with a tentative D call TRBD1 (5 bases). Germline V gene sequence: CDR1 MNHEY, CDR2 SMNVEV (reference sequence). This CDR3 has 14 amino acids. V was clipped by 6 bases and J by 0 bases, with 11 bases between them. This chain's CDR3 is CASSSGEMNTEAFF. In DNA, the CDR3 is TGTGCCAGCAGCTCGGGGGAGATGAACACTGAAGCTTTCTTT.